These 9 T cell receptor beta chains were sequenced from one sample in a study of shared T cell receptors in the human thymus (dated by TCRdb to the early 2020s). Library preparation employed the immunoSEQ multiplex PCR assay. What TCRdb holds here is the immuneACCESS table cut down to in-frame rearrangements. Part of the clones is not present; checked against another copy, under half of the missing clones reflect an unresolved V gene, and the others are unexplained. This sample comprises almost 550,000 clones, 75% to 80% of them detected only once. Around 0.012% of the sample rests with the top ten. The data also belong to a second study, concerning human thymus T cells.

Sequences were obtained from thymocytes. These receptors were obtained from a boy under two years old with a congenital heart defect. Donor details come from another sample of the same person, matched by shared clones.

Of note for this clone: In the same sample, other DNA sequences code for this CDR3. The gene calls are TRBV7-9 and TRBJ2-1, with 9 bases lining up with TRBD2. Germline CDR1 is SEHNR and CDR2 is FQNEAQ (reference sequence). This CDR3 has 15 amino acids. V trimming: 3 bases; J trimming: 0 bases; junction bases outside the gene matches: 0. CDR3 in DNA: TGTGCCAGCAGCTTTAGCGGGAGCTCCTACAATGAGCAGTTCTTC. This encodes CASSFSGSSYNEQFF.

The chain couples TRBV9 to TRBJ2-4; TRBD2 agrees at 8 bases. V lost 4 bases and J lost 7; bases outside the gene matches: 10. Germline loops: CDR1 SGDLS, CDR2 YYNGEE. This CDR3 contains 15 residues. The CDR3 is CASSPRPRGGNIQYF. CDR3 nucleotides: TGTGCCAGCAGCCCCCGACCCCGGGGGGGGAACATTCAGTACTTC.

J is TRBJ2-1 and V is TRBV6-1; D possibly corresponds to TRBD1 (5 bases). Germline CDR1 and CDR2: MNHNS and SASEGT. CDR3 size: 14 residues. Trimming removed 5 bases from V and 9 bases from J, with 17 bases in between. For the CDR3, the DNA is TGTGCCAGCAGTCCCTACGTCCCCCAGGGTGAGCAGTTCTTC. Translation: CASSPYVPQGEQFF.

The chain carries TRBV6-5 and TRBJ1-2, with 8 nucleotides matching TRBD1. The trim removed 0 bases at V and 3 bases at J, leaving 6 bases unmatched. CDR1 and CDR2 (germline): MNHEY, SVGAGI. This CDR3 region has 16 residues. DNA of the CDR3: TGTGCCAGCAGTTACTCGAGGGCAGGGGGCGACTATGGCTACACCTTC. This codes for CASSYSRAGGDYGYTF.

CDR3: CASILSTDTQYF. The CDR3 DNA is TGTGCCAGCATCCTAAGCACAGATACGCAGTATTTT. The chain uses TRBV6-4 and TRBJ2-3; D unclear. Germline V gene lookup returns CDR1 MRHNA and CDR2 SNTAGT. The CDR3 runs 12 residues. The V and J ends lost 7 bases and 0 bases respectively, with 5 bases between them.

This clone has only one observation. The V and J genes are TRBV4-2 and TRBJ2-5, with D unresolved. Germline CDR1 LGHNA, CDR2 YNFKEQ. V lost 1 base to trimming and J lost 3 bases, with 12 bases between them. This CDR3 is built from 15 residues. The CDR3 region is CASSQGAADEETQYF. The CDR3, as DNA: TGTGCCAGCAGCCAAGGGGCTGCCGACGAAGAGACCCAGTACTTC.

V and J are TRBV6-5 and TRBJ1-4; D is possibly TRBD1 (6 bases). Per germline, CDR1 MNHEY and CDR2 SVGAGI. The CDR3 runs to 16 residues. V gave up 2 bases and J gave up 5 bases, with 15 bases separating them. CDR3 protein: CASSYLRGGENEKLFF. As DNA, the CDR3 is TGTGCCAGCAGTTACCTGAGGGGGGGCGAAAATGAAAAACTGTTTTTT.

J is TRBJ2-7 and V is TRBV27; 16 bases are shared with TRBD2. Germline lookup yields CDR1 MNHEY and CDR2 SMNVEV (reference sequence). The J segment lost 0 bases and the V segment lost 6 bases, leaving 5 bases of the junction unmatched. The CDR3 loop spans 17 amino acids. In nucleotides, the CDR3 is TGTGCCAGCAGGGCGGGACTAGCGGGAGGGCCCTCCTACGAGCAGTACTTC. Its translation is CASRAGLAGGPSYEQYF.

The rearrangement joins TRBV20-1 to TRBJ1-2; D possibly corresponds to TRBD1 (5 bases). Germline loops: CDR1 DFQATT, CDR2 SNEGSKA (reference sequence). The CDR3 runs to 11 residues. With 8 bases removed from V and 6 bases from J, the gap between germline ends came to 13 bases. The CDR3 region is CSPPWGDGYTF. CDR3 bases: TGCAGTCCCCCCTGGGGGGATGGCTACACCTTC.